The rows below give T cell receptor beta chains drawn from one sample of a study of radiotherapy plus CTLA-4 blockade in lung cancer. Generated by immunoSEQ multiplex PCR, the TCRdb table keeps only in-frame clones and is missing some. The table shows about 120,000 clones, with 75% to 90% occurring only once. Sequencing used peripheral blood, obtained from a patient treated with radiotherapy plus ipilimumab. These receptor sequences come from a human donor with non-small cell lung cancer that progressed on radiotherapy plus ipilimumab. Each CDR3 is given with its conserved first and last residue. Fields, in order: J gene, V gene, clone size, D gene, CDR3 DNA, CDR3 protein. A D gene is named only where the DNA matches it firmly. Size is stated for part of the rows, as once, few or many counts, or as a class when the clone is expanded.

J gene: TRBJ1-2
V gene: TRBV7-8
clone size: NA
D gene: NA
CDR3 DNA: TGTGCCAGCAGCTTAGCGTTGGGCAGTAACTATGGCTACACCTTC
CDR3 protein: CASSLALGSNYGYTF

J gene: TRBJ2-3
V gene: TRBV28
clone size: NA
D gene: NA
CDR3 DNA: TGTGCCAGCAGTTTAAGGAGAGGAGATACGCAGTATTTT
CDR3 protein: CASSLRRGDTQYF

J gene: TRBJ2-7
V gene: TRBV6-1
clone size: NA
D gene: TRBD2
CDR3 DNA: TGTGCCAGCAGTGACGCGGCTAGCGGGAGGTTCTCCTACGAGCAGTACTTC
CDR3 protein: CASSDAASGRFSYEQYF

J gene: TRBJ1-2
V gene: TRBV18
clone size: NA
D gene: TRBD1
CDR3 DNA: TGTGCCAGCTCACCAGGGACAGGGGATGCCTCTAGCTATGGCTACACCTTC
CDR3 protein: CASSPGTGDASSYGYTF

J gene: TRBJ2-7
V gene: TRBV19
clone size: NA
D gene: NA
CDR3 DNA: TGTGCCAGTAGTAGAATTGGGACGGAGGGCTACGAGCAGTACTTC
CDR3 protein: CASSRIGTEGYEQYF

J gene: TRBJ2-5
V gene: TRBV11-3
clone size: NA
D gene: TRBD2
CDR3 DNA: TGTGCCAGCAGCTTAGGCGGGCTAGCGGGAGTGTTCGAGACCCAGTACTTC
CDR3 protein: CASSLGGLAGVFETQYF

J gene: TRBJ2-3
V gene: TRBV5-4
clone size: NA
D gene: TRBD1
CDR3 DNA: TGTGCCAGCAGCTGGGGACAGGGTTCGGATACGCAGTATTTT
CDR3 protein: CASSWGQGSDTQYF

J gene: TRBJ2-5
V gene: TRBV30
clone size: NA
D gene: TRBD2
CDR3 DNA: TGTGCCTGGAACCCAGAGCGGGGACTCCGAGAGACCCAGTACTTC
CDR3 protein: CAWNPERGLRETQYF

J gene: TRBJ2-1
V gene: TRBV30
clone size: NA
D gene: TRBD1
CDR3 DNA: TGTGCCTGGGGACAGGGATCCCATGAGCAGTTCTTC
CDR3 protein: CAWGQGSHEQFF

J gene: TRBJ1-2
V gene: TRBV5-6
clone size: NA
D gene: TRBD1
CDR3 DNA: TGTGCCAGCAGTCCTGGGACAGACAACTATGGCTACACCTTC
CDR3 protein: CASSPGTDNYGYTF

J gene: TRBJ2-7
V gene: TRBV5-4
clone size: NA
D gene: TRBD1
CDR3 DNA: TGTGCCAGCAGCTTGGACTCAGGGGGAATTTCCTACGAGCAGTACTTC
CDR3 protein: CASSLDSGGISYEQYF

J gene: TRBJ1-2
V gene: TRBV7-8
clone size: NA
D gene: NA
CDR3 DNA: TGTGCCAGCAGCTTAGCAATCGGGAAGTCTGGCTACACCTTC
CDR3 protein: CASSLAIGKSGYTF

J gene: TRBJ1-4
V gene: TRBV2
clone size: NA
D gene: NA
CDR3 DNA: TGTGCCAGCAGTTGGGGATTAGTTGCAACTAATGAAAAACTGTTTTTT
CDR3 protein: CASSWGLVATNEKLFF

J gene: TRBJ2-7
V gene: TRBV7-2
clone size: NA
D gene: NA
CDR3 DNA: TGTGCCAGCAGCTTACGGGGGAACGAGCAGTACTTC
CDR3 protein: CASSLRGNEQYF

J gene: TRBJ2-3
V gene: TRBV29-1
clone size: NA
D gene: NA
CDR3 DNA: TGCAGCGTTAGGGCAACCGGGCAGGATACGCAGTATTTT
CDR3 protein: CSVRATGQDTQYF

J gene: TRBJ1-2
V gene: TRBV27
clone size: NA
D gene: NA
CDR3 DNA: TGTGCCAGCAGTCTACGGGCCAGGGGAGGGTATGGCTACACCTTC
CDR3 protein: CASSLRARGGYGYTF

J gene: TRBJ2-7
V gene: TRBV29-1
clone size: once
D gene: NA
CDR3 DNA: TGCAGCGTGGGAGACGGCTACGAGCAGTACTTC
CDR3 protein: CSVGDGYEQYF

J gene: TRBJ1-2
V gene: TRBV6-6
clone size: NA
D gene: TRBD1
CDR3 DNA: TGTGCCAGCAGTTACCGACAGGGGGGTTATAACTATGGCTACACCTTC
CDR3 protein: CASSYRQGGYNYGYTF

J gene: TRBJ2-1
V gene: TRBV18
clone size: NA
D gene: NA
CDR3 DNA: TGTGCCAGCTCACCACCGGGACGTGAGTGGAATGAGCAGTTCTTC
CDR3 protein: CASSPPGREWNEQFF

J gene: TRBJ1-1
V gene: TRBV30
clone size: NA
D gene: NA
CDR3 DNA: TGTGCCCGAGCGGCCGCCATGAACACTGAAGCTTTCTTT
CDR3 protein: CARAAAMNTEAFF

J gene: TRBJ1-2
V gene: TRBV19
clone size: NA
D gene: NA
CDR3 DNA: TGTGCCAGTAGTGGGCAGGGGAGCTATGGCTACACCTTC
CDR3 protein: CASSGQGSYGYTF

J gene: TRBJ1-1
V gene: TRBV29-1
clone size: NA
D gene: NA
CDR3 DNA: TGCAGCGTTAGTAGGGGCACTGAAGCTTTCTTT
CDR3 protein: CSVSRGTEAFF

J gene: TRBJ2-5
V gene: TRBV18
clone size: NA
D gene: NA
CDR3 DNA: TGTGCCAGCTCCCCCGGGGCTAGAGAGACCCAGTACTTC
CDR3 protein: CASSPGARETQYF

J gene: TRBJ2-1
V gene: TRBV9
clone size: NA
D gene: TRBD2
CDR3 DNA: TGTGCCAGCAGCGTAGGACTAGCGGGGGACCCCAATGAGCAGTTCTTC
CDR3 protein: CASSVGLAGDPNEQFF

J gene: TRBJ2-1
V gene: TRBV7-2
clone size: NA
D gene: NA
CDR3 DNA: TGTGCCAGCAGCTTAGTCTACAATGAGCAGTTCTTC
CDR3 protein: CASSLVYNEQFF

J gene: TRBJ1-2
V gene: TRBV25-1
clone size: NA
D gene: TRBD1
CDR3 DNA: TGTGCCAGCAGCGGACAGGGAATCCCCTATGGCTACACCTTC
CDR3 protein: CASSGQGIPYGYTF

J gene: TRBJ2-7
V gene: TRBV29-1
clone size: NA
D gene: TRBD1
CDR3 DNA: TGCAGCGTTGTTGGTAGGGGGCTCGAGCAGTACTTC
CDR3 protein: CSVVGRGLEQYF

J gene: TRBJ2-6
V gene: TRBV18
clone size: once
D gene: TRBD1
CDR3 DNA: TGTGCCAGCTCACCATGGACAGGGGACTCTGGGGCCAACGTCCTGACTTTC
CDR3 protein: CASSPWTGDSGANVLTF

J gene: TRBJ2-2
V gene: TRBV6-1
clone size: NA
D gene: NA
CDR3 DNA: TGTGCCAGCCGGCCGACTAGTTCGGCCGGGGAGCTGTTTTTT
CDR3 protein: CASRPTSSAGELFF

J gene: TRBJ2-1
V gene: TRBV7-2
clone size: NA
D gene: TRBD2
CDR3 DNA: TGTGCCAGCAGCCCCCGGGGCGGAGCGGGAGGGCTATACAATGAGCAGTTCTTC
CDR3 protein: CASSPRGGAGGLYNEQFF

J gene: TRBJ2-1
V gene: TRBV30
clone size: NA
D gene: TRBD2
CDR3 DNA: TGTGCCTGGGATGCCGGGACTAGCGGGATTGAGCAGTTCTTC
CDR3 protein: CAWDAGTSGIEQFF

J gene: TRBJ2-1
V gene: TRBV12-5
clone size: NA
D gene: NA
CDR3 DNA: TGTGCTAGTGGTTTGCCCCCTAGGGTCCCGTTCTTC
CDR3 protein: CASGLPPRVPFF

J gene: TRBJ2-5
V gene: TRBV29-1
clone size: NA
D gene: NA
CDR3 DNA: TGCAGCGCCCGGGCTCCGGGGTTGGCCCAGTACTTC
CDR3 protein: CSARAPGLAQYF

J gene: TRBJ2-7
V gene: TRBV6-5
clone size: NA
D gene: NA
CDR3 DNA: TGTGCCAGCAGCTCCGGGGTAGCGGACCCCTACGAGCAGTACTTC
CDR3 protein: CASSSGVADPYEQYF

J gene: TRBJ2-1
V gene: TRBV6-5
clone size: once
D gene: NA
CDR3 DNA: TGTGCCAGCAGTTACACCCGATCAGGGTTCGGTGAGCAGTTCTTC
CDR3 protein: CASSYTRSGFGEQFF

J gene: TRBJ2-3
V gene: TRBV7-6
clone size: NA
D gene: NA
CDR3 DNA: TGTGCCAGCAGCTTAGGTGCAGCGGGAGATACGCAGTATTTT
CDR3 protein: CASSLGAAGDTQYF

J gene: TRBJ1-1
V gene: TRBV6-5
clone size: NA
D gene: NA
CDR3 DNA: TGTGCCAGCGGGTCCACCCCAGGGTCTGAAGCTTTCTTT
CDR3 protein: CASGSTPGSEAFF

J gene: TRBJ2-2
V gene: TRBV4-1
clone size: NA
D gene: TRBD2
CDR3 DNA: TGCGCCAGCAGCCAAGATGCCCCTGGACTAGCGGGAGTGTCGGCGAACACCGGGGAGCTGTTTTTT
CDR3 protein: CASSQDAPGLAGVSANTGELFF

J gene: TRBJ1-5
V gene: TRBV6-1
clone size: once
D gene: TRBD1
CDR3 DNA: TGTGCCAGCAGGCGGACAGGGAATCAGCCCCAGCATTTT
CDR3 protein: CASRRTGNQPQHF

J gene: TRBJ1-1
V gene: TRBV5-1
clone size: NA
D gene: TRBD1
CDR3 DNA: TGCGCCAGCACCCCGGGACAGGGGGTGATGAGCACTGAAGCTTTCTTT
CDR3 protein: CASTPGQGVMSTEAFF

J gene: TRBJ2-1
V gene: TRBV9
clone size: NA
D gene: TRBD2
CDR3 DNA: TGTGCCAGCAGCCCGAGACTAGCGGAGGACAATGAGCAGTTCTTC
CDR3 protein: CASSPRLAEDNEQFF

J gene: TRBJ2-6
V gene: TRBV19
clone size: NA
D gene: NA
CDR3 DNA: TGTGCCAGTAGTATGGTAGGTTCCGGGGCCAACGTCCTGACTTTC
CDR3 protein: CASSMVGSGANVLTF

J gene: TRBJ2-7
V gene: TRBV5-6
clone size: NA
D gene: NA
CDR3 DNA: TGTGCCAGCAGCTTGCGAGGGAGCTACGAGCAGTACTTC
CDR3 protein: CASSLRGSYEQYF

J gene: TRBJ1-2
V gene: TRBV6-5
clone size: NA
D gene: NA
CDR3 DNA: TGTGCCAGCAGGACACCGAACAATTATGGCTACACCTTC
CDR3 protein: CASRTPNNYGYTF